This is a list of T cell receptor beta chains from one sample in a study of monozygotic twins with inflammatory bowel disease. TCRdb re-called the 5' RACE reads and shows each CDR3 protein once, DNA omitted. This sample's table has approximately 400,000 distinct CDR3 sequences. Sequenced sample: blood. These receptors were taken from a human donor with ulcerative colitis or Crohn's disease, or a healthy co-twin of an affected twin (not recorded which). Both conserved end residues are part of each CDR3. Each record gives: V gene, J gene, CDR3 protein.

TRBV4-3,TRBJ2-1,CASSQSKHSGRAVNEQFF
TRBV24-1,TRBJ1-2,CATSGQGGYTF
TRBV5-1,TRBJ2-7,CASSSGQGLGEQYF
TRBV4-2,TRBJ2-1,CASSHWGSVDEQFF
TRBV9,TRBJ2-1,CASSASGDYNEQFF
TRBV16,TRBJ2-7,CASSPQGGSYEQYF
TRBV24-1,TRBJ2-2,CATSDLRRETGELFF
TRBV20-1,TRBJ2-1,CSARVRHRNQRPHEQFF
TRBV7-2,TRBJ2-7,CASSRDSFSYEQYF
TRBV5-1,TRBJ2-4,CASSPRLGPPKDIQYF
TRBV10-3,TRBJ2-1,CAISESINEQFF
TRBV5-6,TRBJ2-5,CASSLGGGAARETQYF
TRBV6-5,TRBJ1-1,CASSHGLGAFF
TRBV11-2,TRBJ1-1,CASSLARLGGDTEAFF
TRBV9,TRBJ2-5,CASSAGGTSGRETQYF
TRBV20-1,TRBJ1-6,CSARERTMNSPLHF
TRBV24-1,TRBJ1-2,CATSDPADSTLYGYTF
TRBV18,TRBJ1-2,CASSLNLPDTTPYGYTF
TRBV5-4,TRBJ2-5,CASSLRVETQYF
TRBV20-1,TRBJ2-1,CSARDTTGTSGRAIANEQFF
TRBV2,TRBJ2-2,CATNWRGGELFF
TRBV19,TRBJ1-2,CASTATPRVNNYGYTF
TRBV5-1,TRBJ1-3,CASSLDQGNSGNTIYF
TRBV7-3,TRBJ2-5,CASSSSGREGETQYF
TRBV5-8,TRBJ2-1,CASSWDRGGTYNEQFF
TRBV10-3,TRBJ1-1,CAISESPGPETEAFF
TRBV15,TRBJ2-4,CATSRDLGQGAAKNIQYF
TRBV18,TRBJ1-5,CASSPLGGRNNQPQHF
TRBV5-5,TRBJ2-1,CASSQYTTGTGGSEQFF
TRBV11-2,TRBJ2-3,CASSLDNFIDTQYF
TRBV18,TRBJ1-1,CASSMAGRNTEAFF
TRBV5-1,TRBJ1-2,CASSPSKRGSFYGYTF
TRBV18,TRBJ1-1,CASSPPSVFRSFF
TRBV30,TRBJ2-1,CAWAQGVSYNEQFF
TRBV7-2,TRBJ1-1,CASSPMGGWNTEAFF
TRBV4-2,TRBJ2-5,CASSQVADQETQYF
TRBV5-6,TRBJ1-1,CASSLSPRGMNTEAFF
TRBV7-3,TRBJ2-3,CASSSGLFTDTQYF
TRBV6-5,TRBJ1-3,CASSFGLGGNTIYF
TRBV29-1,TRBJ2-3,CSVGWGLAGITDTQYF
TRBV7-2,TRBJ1-2,CASNRDRNRYGYTF
TRBV20-1,TRBJ1-1,CSADRGWGTEAFF